Each of the 17 T cell receptor beta chains below was sequenced from the same sample in a study of technical replicates of blood from a handful of donors. This table comes from immunoSEQ multiplex PCR, and its TCRdb copy is limited to in-frame clones, with some not included. The repertoire has roughly 80,000 clones, approximately 94% of them found once; the top ten carry 0.39%. The material sequenced was T cells isolated from PBMCs. These receptors were taken from a human donor in good health.

This chain joins TRBV28 and TRBJ2-1, with 9 bases fitting TRBD2. CDR1 and CDR2 (germline): MDHEN, SYDVKM. This CDR3 is built from 15 residues. V dropped 2 bases and J dropped 2; count of bases not matched to a gene: 1. The CDR3 reads CASSLSGRTYNEQFF. CDR3 nucleotide sequence: TGTGCCAGCAGTTTAAGCGGGAGGACCTACAATGAGCAGTTCTTC.

The table lists this clone with a few counts. The chain joins TRBV2 to TRBJ1-1; D gene ambiguous. The CDR3 runs 11 residues. CDR1 and CDR2 from the germline V gene are SNHLY and FYNNEI. Deletions cut 9 bases from V and 10 bases from J, with 15 bases between. In nucleotides, the CDR3 is TGTGCCAGTATGACGGGGTTTAGAGCTTTCTTT. It codes for CASMTGFRAFF.

The rearrangement uses TRBV9 and TRBJ2-7; 10 bases align to TRBD2. This CDR3 has 17 residues. CDR1 is SGDLS and CDR2 is YYNGEE in the germline V gene. V shed 0 bases, J shed 6 bases, and the junction held 12 bases outside the gene matches. The CDR3 protein is CASSVAEGSGRASEQYF. CDR3 nucleotide sequence: TGTGCCAGCAGCGTAGCGGAGGGGAGCGGGAGGGCCTCCGAGCAGTACTTC.

The chain has TRBV14 and TRBJ1-2, with a possible D match to TRBD1 (5 bases). The CDR3 loop spans 14 amino acids. CDR1 and CDR2 (germline): SGHDN, FVKESK. V shed 1 base and J shed 8 bases, with 14 bases lying between them. Here the CDR3 reads CASSQVGQVGGYTF. DNA for the CDR3: TGTGCCAGCAGCCAAGTGGGGCAGGTTGGAGGCTACACCTTC.

This chain joins TRBV14 and TRBJ2-7; 8 bases map to TRBD2. The germline V gene encodes CDR1 SGHDN and CDR2 FVKESK. The CDR3 totals 17 residues. The ends lost 6 bases at V and 0 bases at J; junction bases unmatched: 13. The CDR3 DNA follows: TGTGCCAGCAGTCCTTGGGAATTAGCGGGAACCTCCTACGAGCAGTACTTC. Translated, it gives CASSPWELAGTSYEQYF.

The chain recombines TRBV28 with TRBJ2-1; D perhaps matches TRBD1 (6 bases). V lost 6 bases and J lost 0, with 12 bases in between. CDR3 length: 15 residues. In germline, CDR1 is MDHEN, CDR2 SYDVKM. In DNA, the CDR3 is TGTGCCAGCAGGGACAGCCTAACCTCCTACAATGAGCAGTTCTTC. This codes for CASRDSLTSYNEQFF.

J is TRBJ1-4 and V is TRBV19, with 7 bases matching TRBD1. With V trimmed by 7 bases and J by 4 bases, 3 bases remained unmatched. The germline V gene has CDR1 LNHDA and CDR2 SQIVND (reference sequence). This CDR3 region has 13 residues. The CDR3 is CASMDRINEKLFF. In nucleotides, the CDR3 is TGTGCCAGTATGGACAGGATTAATGAAAAACTGTTTTTT.

The chain is built from TRBV28 and TRBJ1-2, with D maybe TRBD1 (6 bases). Trimming took off 7 bases at V and 4 bases at J, with 16 bases between the two ends. The CDR3 extends over 14 amino acids. Germline values: CDR1 MDHEN, CDR2 SYDVKM. Here the CDR3 DNA reads TGTGCCAGCACCGACCCACAGGGTGCCTATGGCTACACCTTC. Translation gives CASTDPQGAYGYTF.

The chain joins TRBV5-1 to TRBJ2-3; possible D gene TRBD2, 5 bases. The CDR3 is 15 amino acids. The germline CDR1 and CDR2 sequences are SGHRS and YFSETQ. Deletions cut 5 bases from V and 0 bases from J, with 13 bases between. For the CDR3, the DNA is TGCGCCAGCAGGTCCCAGGACTTTAGCACAGATACGCAGTATTTT. It codes for CASRSQDFSTDTQYF.

J is TRBJ1-1 and V is TRBV27, with TRBD1 matching 7 bases. The CDR3 is 14 amino acids. The V gene's germline CDR1 is MNHEY and CDR2 SMNVEV (reference sequence). The V gene end was trimmed by 4 bases and the J gene end by 2 bases; junction bases not matched to a gene: 4. The CDR3 nucleotides are TGTGCCAGCAGTTACGGGACAGCCAACACTGAAGCTTTCTTT. This codes for CASSYGTANTEAFF.

This chain joins TRBV5-1 and TRBJ1-2, with D unresolved. V gave up 0 bases and J gave up 2 bases, with 17 bases separating them. Germline CDR1 and CDR2: SGHRS and YFSETQ. This CDR3 contains 17 residues. CDR3 loop: CASSLAGVAEINYGYTF. The CDR3 bases are TGCGCCAGCAGCTTGGCCGGGGTCGCGGAGATAAACTATGGCTACACCTTC.

V usage is TRBV27 and J usage is TRBJ2-1; TRBD1 aligns across 7 bases. The germline CDR1 and CDR2 sequences are MNHEY and SMNVEV (reference sequence). The CDR3 length is 16 residues. V gave up 2 bases and J gave up 6 bases; unmatched junction bases: 10. DNA for the CDR3: TGTGCCAGCAGTTTAGGGCTAGGGGGCGGAATCAATGAGCAGTTCTTC. Encoded protein: CASSLGLGGGINEQFF.

The chain recombines TRBV6-4 with TRBJ2-5; 9 bases map to TRBD1. The germline CDR1 and CDR2 sequences are MRHNA and SNTAGT. J gave up 3 bases and V 9 bases, and 11 bases lay outside the gene matches. This CDR3 comprises 15 residues. CDR3 in DNA: TGTGCCAGAATACGGGACAGGGATCTTGAAGAGACCCAGTACTTC. Translated, it gives CARIRDRDLEETQYF.

As DNA, the CDR3 is TGTGCCTGGAGTAGGGGACAGGAGAACACCGGGGAGCTGTTTTTT. As protein: CAWSRGQENTGELFF. The gene calls are TRBV30 and TRBJ2-2, with 8 bases that match TRBD1. The V gene end was trimmed by 2 bases and the J gene end by 1 base; junction bases not matched to a gene: 3. The germline CDR1 and CDR2 sequences are GTSNPN and SVGIG (reference sequence). This CDR3 has 15 amino acids.

The V gene is TRBV19, the J gene TRBJ1-4, with TRBD1 matching 9 bases. The germline V gene has CDR1 LNHDA and CDR2 SQIVND (reference sequence). Losses at the gene ends were 8 bases for V and 5 bases for J; bases not matched to a gene: 9. CDR3 length: 15 residues. The CDR3 DNA reads TGTGCCAGTGGTGAACAGGGGGCGAACAATGAAAAACTGTTTTTT. This sequence encodes CASGEQGANNEKLFF.

The gene calls are TRBV5-4 and TRBJ1-2; D call uncertain. The CDR3 covers 13 residues. V gave up 0 bases and J gave up 6 bases, with 9 bases separating them. Germline V gives CDR1 SGHNT, CDR2 YYREEE (reference sequence). Here the CDR3 reads CASSLDFADGYTF. CDR3 nucleotide sequence: TGTGCCAGCAGCTTGGACTTCGCGGATGGCTACACCTTC.

The chain couples TRBV5-5 to TRBJ1-1; the match to TRBD1 covers 8 bases. With V trimmed by 6 bases and J by 5 bases, 18 bases remained unmatched. This CDR3 region has 17 residues. From germline, CDR1 is SGHKS and CDR2 YYEKEE (reference sequence). The CDR3 DNA reads as TGTGCCAGCACGGTCTGGACAGGGTGGAGTTTTGGGACTGAAGCTTTCTTT. Its translation: CASTVWTGWSFGTEAFF.